The 30 T cell receptor beta chains reported below all come from one sample, sequenced in a study of metastatic and nonmetastatic thyroid tumors. TCRdb reprocessed the PCR reads via MiXCR. The data contain about 19,000 clones, about 27% of them singletons. Thyroid surgery was preceded by no treatment in any patient. Material for sequencing was tumor tissue. These receptors were obtained from a female donor with papillary thyroid cancer or a benign thyroid nodule (not recorded which). Some clones in this sample may be carry-over from other donors' samples.

The V call is TRBV5-1, the J call TRBJ1-1; 7 bases are shared with TRBD1. The CDR3 totals 14 residues. The junction had 7 bases not matched to a gene; V was cut back by 4 bases and J by 4 bases. Germline values: CDR1 SGHRS, CDR2 YFSETQ. CDR3 protein: CASSRYQGVTEAFF. In DNA, the CDR3 is TGCGCCAGCAGCCGTTATCAGGGGGTCACTGAAGCTTTCTTT.

The chain has TRBV5-4 and TRBJ2-3, with D perhaps TRBD1 (6 bases). Trimming took off 9 bases at V and 2 bases at J, with 16 bases between the two ends. Germline V gives CDR1 SGHNT, CDR2 YYREEE (reference sequence). There are 14 residues in the CDR3. Written as DNA, the CDR3 is TGTGCCACCCGACAGGACTTCATCACAGATACGCAGTATTTT. It translates to CATRQDFITDTQYF. Looking up the rest from reference TRBV5-4 and TRBJ2-3 gives the full variable domain: ETGVTQSPTHLIKTRGQQVTLRCSSQSGHNTVSWYQQALGQGPQFIFQYYREEENGRGNFPPRFSGLQFPNYSSELNVNALELDDSALYLCATRQDFITDTQYFGPGTRLTVL.

In this sample, this clone turned up many times. This CDR3 is also generated by other DNA sequences in the sample. J is TRBJ2-6 and V is TRBV19; D is unclear. Between the trimmed V and J ends, which lost 4 bases and 1 base, there was a span of 11 bases. This CDR3 contains 16 residues. Germline V gene lookup returns CDR1 LNHDA and CDR2 SQIVND (reference sequence). Written as DNA, the CDR3 is TGTGCCAGTAGTAGCCACAGTGGATCTGGGGCCAACGTCCTGACTTTC. It codes for CASSSHSGSGANVLTF. Filled out from reference TRBV19 and TRBJ2-6, the complete variable domain reads DGGITQSPKYLFRKEGQNVTLSCEQNLNHDAMYWYRQDPGQGLRLIYYSQIVNDFQKGDIAEGYSVSREKKESFPLTVTSAQKNPTAFYLCASSSHSGSGANVLTFGAGSRLTVL.

The chain employs TRBV20-1 and TRBJ2-5; 12 positions match TRBD2. The V and J ends lost 4 bases and 5 bases, in that order; junction bases with no gene match: 5. Germline values: CDR1 DFQATT, CDR2 SNEGSKA (reference sequence). The length of the CDR3 is 14 residues. The CDR3: CSATSGRGVETQYF. CDR3 in DNA: TGCAGTGCTACTAGCGGGAGGGGGGTGGAGACCCAGTACTTC.

This clone has a count of ten or more. This sequence joins TRBV28 and TRBJ2-1; D tentatively fits TRBD1 or TRBD2 (5 bases each). Germline-derived CDR1 and CDR2 are MDHEN and SYDVKM. This CDR3 comprises 12 residues. Deletions cut 6 bases from V and 13 bases from J, with 16 bases between. This CDR3 reads CASRRPGTLQFF. The DNA for the CDR3 is TGTGCCAGCAGGCGCCCCGGGACCCTTCAGTTCTTC.

The J gene is TRBJ2-7, the V gene TRBV11-2; 10 bases are a match to TRBD2. The CDR3 is 18 residues long. After removal of 0 bases from V and 2 bases from J, the junction contained 10 bases not matched to a gene. Germline assignment: CDR1 SGHAT and CDR2 FQNNGV. The CDR3 DNA reads as TGTGCCAGCAGCTTAGATGGGCGCACTAGCGGGAAAACCTACGAGCAGTACTTC. This codes for CASSLDGRTSGKTYEQYF. The full variable domain, completed using reference TRBV11-2 and TRBJ2-7, is EAGVAQSPRYKIIEKRQSVAFWCNPISGHATLYWYQQILGQGPKLLIQFQNNGVVDDSQLPKDRFSAERLKGVDSTLKIQPAKLEDSAVYLCASSLDGRTSGKTYEQYFGPGTRLTVT.

This clone occurred a few times. This sequence joins TRBV27 and TRBJ2-3, with D maybe TRBD2 (6 bases). Deletions cut 7 bases from V and 6 bases from J, with 14 bases between. The CDR3 is 13 amino acids. Germline CDR1 MNHEY, CDR2 SMNVEV (reference sequence). The CDR3 DNA sequence: TGTGCCAGCACCGGGAGTAGAAGTGATACGCAGTATTTT. This gives the protein CASTGSRSDTQYF.

This clone has a handful of counts. This may come from a read error, since a much larger clone is one base off. The V and J genes are TRBV5-1 and TRBJ2-3; possibly TRBD1 for D (6 bases). From germline, CDR1 is SGHRS and CDR2 YFSETQ. V lost 5 bases, J lost 2 bases, and 15 bases lay in between. The CDR3 runs to 15 residues. The CDR3: CASRLTGSDTDTQYF. CDR3 nucleotides: TGCGCCAGCAGACTAACAGGGTCTGACACAGATACGCAGTATTTT.

The chain carries TRBV27 and TRBJ2-7; possible D gene TRBD1, 6 bases. Trimming shortened V by 4 bases and J by 5 bases, and 15 bases separated the two germline ends. Germline assignment: CDR1 MNHEY and CDR2 SMNVEV (reference sequence). The CDR3 consists of 14 residues. The DNA for the CDR3 is TGTGCCAGCAGTTCGGTAGACAGGACCCACGAGCAGTACTTC. Protein product: CASSSVDRTHEQYF.

Many counts were recorded for this clone. V usage is TRBV7-2 and J usage is TRBJ2-1, with D possibly TRBD2 on 6 matching bases. This CDR3 region has 15 residues. V was trimmed by 5 bases and J by 0 bases, leaving 11 bases between them. Germline values: CDR1 SGHTA, CDR2 FQGNSA. CDR3 sequence: CASSAGSASYNEQFF. CDR3 nucleotide sequence: TGTGCCAGCAGCGCCGGGAGTGCCTCCTACAATGAGCAGTTCTTC.

This clone was detected a few times. A much larger clone sits a single nucleotide away, making a read error possible. Additional DNA sequences in this sample encode the identical CDR3. V gene TRBV20-1 combines with J gene TRBJ2-4; no firm D call. The CDR3 extends over 15 amino acids. The V gene's germline CDR1 is DFQATT and CDR2 SNEGSKA (reference sequence). The DNA for the CDR3 is TGCAGTGCTAGAGGGTGGGCTTTAGCCAAAAATATTCAGTACTTC. Protein product: CSARGWALAKNIQYF.

This clone ranks as medium-sized. This chain connects TRBV3-1 to TRBJ2-1; D possibly uses TRBD1 or TRBD2 (6 bases each). V was cut by 2 bases and J by 14 bases, with 16 bases left in between. The germline gives CDR1 LGHDT, CDR2 YNNKEL (reference sequence). This CDR3 is 13 amino acids long. In DNA, the CDR3 is TGTGCCAGCAGCCAAACGGGGGCCCCGGGGGAGTTCTTC. This translates into CASSQTGAPGEFF.

By share, this clone counts as medium-sized (0.01 to 0.1%). J is TRBJ2-7 and V is TRBV15; 9 positions match TRBD2. The V gene's germline CDR1 is LNHNV and CDR2 YYDKDF (reference sequence). Losses at the gene ends were 3 bases for V and 7 bases for J; bases not matched to a gene: 10. The CDR3 length is 15 residues. CDR3 sequence (DNA): TGTGCCACCAGCAGCGGAGGAAGCGGGAGGAAAGAGCAGTACTTC. It codes for CATSSGGSGRKEQYF.

The V and J genes are TRBV20-1 and TRBJ1-1, with D possibly matching TRBD1 (5 bases). The CDR3 covers 16 residues. The germline V and J ends were trimmed by 0 bases and 1 base, with 15 bases remaining between them. Germline loops: CDR1 DFQATT, CDR2 SNEGSKA (reference sequence). The CDR3 nucleotides are TGCAGTGCTAGAGATGTAGGGGCCGTTGGGAACACTGAAGCTTTCTTT. Encoded protein: CSARDVGAVGNTEAFF.

This clone was detected only a few times. This chain uses TRBV6-1 with TRBJ2-5; 8 bases fit TRBD2. J was trimmed by 2 bases and V by 8 bases; bases with no gene match: 13. Germline V gene sequence: CDR1 MNHNS, CDR2 SASEGT. This CDR3 comprises 16 residues. The CDR3 nucleotides read TGTGCCAGCGCCTCCTGGGAAGCGGGGGCACAAGAGACCCAGTACTTC. Amino acids: CASASWEAGAQETQYF.

This clone has more than one count but fewer than ten. A much larger clone is a single base away; this may be a read error. The J gene is TRBJ2-1, the V gene TRBV5-4, with D possibly TRBD2 on 5 matching bases. The CDR3 runs 15 residues. V shed 4 bases and J shed 4 bases, with 15 bases lying between them. Germline CDR1 SGHNT, CDR2 YYREEE (reference sequence). CDR3 residues: CASSITIGGYNEQFF. CDR3 bases: TGTGCCAGCAGCATCACTATCGGAGGATACAATGAGCAGTTCTTC.

CDR3 loop: CASSEAAGSSYTGELFF. CDR3 DNA: TGTGCCAGCAGTGAAGCGGCGGGCAGTAGCTACACCGGGGAGCTGTTTTTT. The V gene is TRBV2, the J gene TRBJ2-2, with D maybe TRBD2 (5 bases). Per the germline V gene, CDR1 is SNHLY and CDR2 is FYNNEI. This CDR3 contains 17 residues. The ends were cut back, 0 bases at V and 3 bases at J, with 14 bases in the middle.

This clone was picked up many times. The V call is TRBV4-2, the J call TRBJ1-4; weak D call: TRBD1 (6 bases). CDR1 is LGHNA and CDR2 is YNFKEQ in the germline V gene. V was trimmed by 1 base and J by 8 bases, leaving 14 bases between them. CDR3 size: 15 residues. CDR3 in amino acids: CASSQAAGVSEKLFF. The CDR3 nucleotides read TGTGCCAGCAGCCAAGCGGCAGGGGTATCCGAAAAACTGTTTTTT.

In its sample, this clone was seen many times. A much larger clone differs from this one at a single base, so this may be a read error. This sample includes further DNA sequences coding for the same CDR3. The chain joins TRBV5-1 to TRBJ2-7; 11 positions match TRBD1. Germline-derived CDR1 and CDR2 are SGHRS and YFSETQ. CDR3 length: 15 amino acids. Losses at the gene ends were 4 bases for V and 7 bases for J; bases not matched to a gene: 10. The chain's CDR3 is CASSPGTGGFYEQYF. The CDR3 DNA sequence: TGCGCCAGCAGCCCCGGGACAGGGGGTTTTTATGAGCAGTACTTC. The full variable domain, with the rest looked up from reference TRBV5-1 and TRBJ2-7, is KAGVTQTPRYLIKTRGQQVTLSCSPISGHRSVSWYQQTPGQGLQFLFEYFSETQRNKGNFPGRFSGRQFSNSRSEMNVSTLELGDSALYLCASSPGTGGFYEQYFGPGTRLTVT.

The sample holds one count of this clone. This sequence joins TRBV15 and TRBJ2-7; 10 positions agree with TRBD1. V trimming: 7 bases; J trimming: 5 bases; junction bases outside the gene matches: 17. CDR3 length: 17 residues. Germline lookup yields CDR1 LNHNV and CDR2 YYDKDF (reference sequence). The CDR3 spells CATIIDLDRGFVDEQYF. DNA of the CDR3: TGTGCCACCATCATAGACTTGGACAGGGGGTTCGTGGACGAGCAGTACTTC. Based on the CDR3 plus reference TRBV15 and TRBJ2-7, the full variable domain is DAMVIQNPRYQVTQFGKPVTLSCSQTLNHNVMYWYQQKSSQAPKLLFHYYDKDFNNEADTPDNFQSRRPNTSFCFLDIRSPGLGDTAMYLCATIIDLDRGFVDEQYFGPGTRLTVT.

A note on this clone: One end of the junction is discordant with germline, which a read error may explain. V gene TRBV27 combines with J gene TRBJ1-2, with D possibly being TRBD1 (5 bases). Germline V gene data show CDR1 as MNHEY and CDR2 as SMNVEV (reference sequence). The CDR3 length is 13 residues. The CDR3 sequence is CASSDPFGWGYNF. The CDR3 coding sequence is TGTGCCAGCAGTGACCCGTTTGGATGGGGCTACAACTTC.

Ten or more counts support this clone. The rearrangement links TRBV20-1 to TRBJ1-1, with unresolved D. The CDR3 has 13 residues. V lost 3 bases and J 3 bases, leaving 11 bases between the germline ends. The germline V gene has CDR1 DFQATT and CDR2 SNEGSKA (reference sequence). As DNA, the CDR3 is TGCAGTGCTAGGTTCCTTCTTTACACTGAAGCTTTCTTT. Translating it yields CSARFLLYTEAFF.

At least ten counts were recorded for this clone. This chain links TRBV11-2 with TRBJ2-2; the D gene is possibly TRBD2 (6 bases). V was clipped by 4 bases and J by 3 bases, with 15 bases between them. Germline loops: CDR1 SGHAT, CDR2 FQNNGV. The CDR3 contains 16 residues. CDR3 coding DNA: TGTGCCAGCAGCTCCTCTAGCGTAATCGACACCGGGGAGCTGTTTTTT. This gives the protein CASSSSSVIDTGELFF.

By share, this clone ranks as large. Additional DNA sequences in this sample encode the identical CDR3. The chain carries TRBV6-1 and TRBJ1-3; D gene ambiguous. Germline V lookup: CDR1 MNHNS, CDR2 SASEGT. V lost 2 bases and J lost 0, with 8 bases in between. The CDR3 loop spans 15 amino acids. The DNA for the CDR3 is TGTGCCAGCAGTGAATCACCGTCCTCTGGAAACACCATATATTTT. Translating gives CASSESPSSGNTIYF.

The chain couples TRBV28 to TRBJ1-2; D perhaps matches TRBD1 (5 bases). CDR3 size: 12 residues. The V end was cut by 8 bases, the J end by 1 base, with 8 bases between. Germline V gene data show CDR1 as MDHEN and CDR2 as SYDVKM. The CDR3 coding sequence is TGTGCCAGCCGGAGGGGTAACTATGGCTACACCTTC. As protein: CASRRGNYGYTF.

The chain joins TRBV30 to TRBJ1-2; D unresolved. Per the germline V gene, CDR1 is GTSNPN and CDR2 is SVGIG (reference sequence). This CDR3 has 13 amino acids. Trimming pared 4 bases from V and 4 bases from J, leaving 13 bases between. As DNA, the CDR3 is TGTGCCTGGAATCTGAGGGCTGGCTATGGCTACACCTTC. Residues: CAWNLRAGYGYTF.

The chain links TRBV7-2 to TRBJ1-5, with no clear D. Germline V gives CDR1 SGHTA, CDR2 FQGNSA. CDR3 length: 12 residues. Trimming pared 8 bases from V and 5 bases from J, leaving 10 bases between. CDR3 DNA: TGTGCCAGCCGTCTCGGGGATCAGCCCCAGCATTTT. As protein: CASRLGDQPQHF.

The sample holds a few counts of this clone. A much larger clone differs from this one at a single base, so this may be a read error. The chain joins TRBV5-1 to TRBJ2-1, with D possibly TRBD2 on 5 matching bases. Trimming left V 2 bases short and J 4 bases short, with 13 bases between. The germline CDR1 and CDR2 sequences are SGHRS and YFSETQ. The CDR3 runs 15 residues. For the CDR3, the DNA is TGCGCCAGCAGCTTCGACGGGAATCAATACAATGAGCAGTTCTTC. This sequence encodes CASSFDGNQYNEQFF.

This clone was seen a few times. This sequence joins TRBV6-1 and TRBJ1-2; 8 bases fit TRBD1. Germline CDR1 MNHNS, CDR2 SASEGT. V lost 5 bases, J lost 8 bases, and 7 bases stayed unmatched. The CDR3 is 13 amino acids. CDR3 DNA: TGTGCCAGCAGTTTAAAGACAGGGGAAGGCTACACCTTC. Its protein product is CASSLKTGEGYTF.

There are many counts of this clone. The CDR3 loop reads CASSPNRTAILSGNTIYF. CDR3 in DNA: TGTGCCAGCAGCCCAAACCGGACAGCCATACTCTCTGGAAACACCATATATTTT. The rearrangement uses TRBV12-3 or TRBV12-4 and TRBJ1-3, with D maybe TRBD1 (6 bases). The ends were cut back, 6 bases at V and 0 bases at J, with 21 bases in the middle. CDR3 size: 18 residues.